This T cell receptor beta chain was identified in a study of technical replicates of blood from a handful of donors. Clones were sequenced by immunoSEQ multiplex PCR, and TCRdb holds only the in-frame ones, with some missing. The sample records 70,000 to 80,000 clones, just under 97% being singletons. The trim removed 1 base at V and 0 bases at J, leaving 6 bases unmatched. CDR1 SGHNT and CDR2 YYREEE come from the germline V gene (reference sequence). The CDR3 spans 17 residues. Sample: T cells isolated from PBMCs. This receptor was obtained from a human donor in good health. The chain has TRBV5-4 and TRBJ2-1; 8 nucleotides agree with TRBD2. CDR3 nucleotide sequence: TGTGCCAGCAGCTTGATCGGGCGGGGGGCCTCCTACAATGAGCAGTTCTTC. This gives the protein CASSLIGRGASYNEQFF.